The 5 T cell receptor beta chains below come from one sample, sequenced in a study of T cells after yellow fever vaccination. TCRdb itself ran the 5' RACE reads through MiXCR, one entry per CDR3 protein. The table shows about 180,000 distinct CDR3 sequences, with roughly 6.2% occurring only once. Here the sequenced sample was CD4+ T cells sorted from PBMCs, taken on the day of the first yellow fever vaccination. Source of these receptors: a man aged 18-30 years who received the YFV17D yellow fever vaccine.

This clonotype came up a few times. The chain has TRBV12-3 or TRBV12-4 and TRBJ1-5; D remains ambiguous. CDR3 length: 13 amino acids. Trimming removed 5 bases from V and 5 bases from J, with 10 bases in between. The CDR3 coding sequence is TGTGCCAGCAGTAAAGCCGGGGATCAGCCCCAGCATTTT. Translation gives CASSKAGDQPQHF.

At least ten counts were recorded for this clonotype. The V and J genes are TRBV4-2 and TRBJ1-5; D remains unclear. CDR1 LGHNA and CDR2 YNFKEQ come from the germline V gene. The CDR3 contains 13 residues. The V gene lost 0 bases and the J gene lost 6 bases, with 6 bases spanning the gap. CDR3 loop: CASSQDYSQPQHF. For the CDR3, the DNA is TGTGCCAGCAGCCAAGATTATAGTCAGCCCCAGCATTTT.

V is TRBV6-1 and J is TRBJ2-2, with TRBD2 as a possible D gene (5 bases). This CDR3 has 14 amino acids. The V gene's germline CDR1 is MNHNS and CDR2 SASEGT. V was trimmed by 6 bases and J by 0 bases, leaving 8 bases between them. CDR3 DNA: TGTGCCAGCAGGGACGGGGCGAACACCGGGGAGCTGTTTTTT. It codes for CASRDGANTGELFF.

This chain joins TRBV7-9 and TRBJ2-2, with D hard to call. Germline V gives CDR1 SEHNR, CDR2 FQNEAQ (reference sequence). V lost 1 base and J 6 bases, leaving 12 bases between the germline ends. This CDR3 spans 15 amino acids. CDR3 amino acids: CASSLVGSSPGELFF. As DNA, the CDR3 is TGTGCCAGCAGCTTAGTAGGTAGCAGTCCCGGGGAGCTGTTTTTT.

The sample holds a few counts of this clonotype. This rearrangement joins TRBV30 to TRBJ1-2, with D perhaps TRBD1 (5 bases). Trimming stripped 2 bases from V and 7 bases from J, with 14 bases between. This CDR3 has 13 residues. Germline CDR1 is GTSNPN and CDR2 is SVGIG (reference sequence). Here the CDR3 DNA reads TGTGCCTGGAGTCCCTCGGGGCGGGGTGGCTACACCTTC. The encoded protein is CAWSPSGRGGYTF.